The rows below give T cell receptor beta chains drawn from one sample of a study of cytomegalovirus exposure and HLA in healthy donors. Sequenced by immunoSEQ multiplex PCR; TCRdb stores in-frame clones only, minus some. The sample lists about 150,000 clones, about two thirds seen once, with approximately 3.9% in the top ten. Sequenced sample: PBMCs. These receptors were taken from a man in his forties or fifties in good health and CMV-seropositive. CDR3s include the opening cysteine and the closing phenylalanine or tryptophan. Each record gives: J gene, D gene, V gene, clone size, CDR3 protein, CDR3 DNA. A D gene is named only where the DNA matches it firmly. Only part of the rows carry a size: once, few, many, or a class if the clone is expanded.

J: TRBJ2-5
D: TRBD1
V: TRBV2
size: -
CDR3: CASRPGTAQETQYF
DNA: TGTGCCAGCAGACCAGGGACAGCGCAAGAGACCCAGTACTTC

J: TRBJ1-5
D: -
V: TRBV6-1
size: -
CDR3: CASSESVLYSNQPQHF
DNA: TGTGCCAGCAGTGAATCGGTCCTTTATAGCAATCAGCCCCAGCATTTT

J: TRBJ2-7
D: -
V: TRBV7-9
size: -
CDR3: CASGTSGHIYEQYF
DNA: TGTGCCAGCGGTACTTCGGGACATATATACGAGCAGTACTTC

J: TRBJ1-4
D: TRBD1
V: TRBV7-9
size: -
CDR3: CASSPGQGFEKLFF
DNA: TGTGCCAGCAGCCCGGGACAGGGGTTTGAAAAACTGTTTTTT

J: TRBJ2-2
D: TRBD2
V: TRBV11-2
size: -
CDR3: CASSLGDYNTGELFF
DNA: TGTGCCAGCAGCTTAGGGGACTATAACACCGGGGAGCTGTTTTTT

J: TRBJ1-6
D: TRBD1
V: TRBV7-9
size: -
CDR3: CASSLYEQGASPLHF
DNA: TGTGCCAGCAGCTTATATGAACAGGGGGCATCACCCCTCCACTTT

J: TRBJ1-3
D: -
V: TRBV19
size: -
CDR3: CASRTRGSGGNTIYF
DNA: TGTGCCAGTAGGACCAGGGGCTCAGGTGGAAACACCATATATTTT

J: TRBJ1-4
D: -
V: TRBV7-2
size: few
CDR3: CASSSQGIREKLFF
DNA: TGTGCCAGCAGCTCCCAGGGGATCCGAGAAAAACTGTTTTTT

J: TRBJ1-4
D: -
V: TRBV6-5
size: -
CDR3: CASRLDSSTNEKLFF
DNA: TGTGCCAGCAGATTGGACAGTTCAACTAATGAAAAACTGTTTTTT

J: TRBJ1-1
D: TRBD1
V: TRBV29-1
size: -
CDR3: CSVKDREGTEAFF
DNA: TGCAGCGTTAAGGACAGGGAAGGCACTGAAGCTTTCTTT

J: TRBJ2-3
D: TRBD2
V: TRBV5-1
size: -
CDR3: CASSLGSGGRSTDTQYF
DNA: TGCGCCAGCAGCTTGGGTAGCGGGGGGAGAAGCACAGATACGCAGTATTTT

J: TRBJ2-6
D: -
V: TRBV28
size: -
CDR3: CASLGSPSGANVLTF
DNA: TGTGCCAGCCTGGGCAGTCCCTCTGGGGCCAACGTCCTGACTTTC

J: TRBJ2-7
D: TRBD1
V: TRBV4-2
size: -
CDR3: CASSQPGTGIYEQYF
DNA: TGTGCCAGCAGCCAACCCGGGACAGGGATATACGAGCAGTACTTC

J: TRBJ1-4
D: -
V: TRBV7-9
size: few
CDR3: CASSLTRWGVNEKLFF
DNA: TGTGCCAGCAGCTTAACCCGGTGGGGGGTTAATGAAAAACTGTTTTTT

J: TRBJ1-5
D: -
V: TRBV27
size: -
CDR3: CASSPQGVRSNQPQHF
DNA: TGTGCCAGCAGTCCACAGGGAGTTAGGAGCAATCAGCCCCAGCATTTT

J: TRBJ2-1
D: -
V: TRBV7-9
size: -
CDR3: CSSSLAGTPQFF
DNA: TGTTCCAGCAGCTTGGCCGGGACACCGCAGTTCTTC

J: TRBJ2-2
D: -
V: TRBV7-8
size: -
CDR3: CASPPRPGTNTGELFF
DNA: TGTGCCAGCCCCCCCCGGCCGGGAACGAACACCGGGGAGCTGTTTTTT

J: TRBJ1-5
D: TRBD1
V: TRBV6-6
size: -
CDR3: CASSTSGTGGNQPQHF
DNA: TGTGCCAGCAGTACATCCGGGACAGGGGGTAATCAGCCCCAGCATTTT

J: TRBJ1-2
D: TRBD1
V: TRBV14
size: -
CDR3: CASSQSGTGNLSEDGYTF
DNA: TGTGCCAGCAGCCAATCCGGGACAGGGAACCTTTCGGAGGATGGCTACACCTTC

J: TRBJ2-2
D: -
V: TRBV4-1
size: -
CDR3: CASSQDRHNTGELFF
DNA: TGCGCCAGCAGCCAAGATCGACACAACACCGGGGAGCTGTTTTTT

J: TRBJ1-5
D: TRBD1
V: TRBV19
size: -
CDR3: CASSHRGSNQPQHF
DNA: TGTGCCAGTAGCCACAGGGGAAGCAATCAGCCCCAGCATTTT

J: TRBJ2-3
D: -
V: TRBV18
size: -
CDR3: CASSQAADTQYF
DNA: TGTGCCAGCTCACAGGCGGCAGATACGCAGTATTTT

J: TRBJ1-1
D: -
V: TRBV6-6
size: -
CDR3: CASTLGGGHLNTEAFF
DNA: TGTGCCAGCACCCTCGGGGGGGGACACTTGAACACTGAAGCTTTCTTT

J: TRBJ2-5
D: TRBD1
V: TRBV7-9
size: -
CDR3: CASSGQGSEQYF
DNA: TGTGCCAGCAGCGGACAGGGGAGTGAGCAGTACTTC

J: TRBJ2-6
D: -
V: TRBV6-6
size: -
CDR3: CASRADSSGANVLTF
DNA: TGTGCCAGCAGAGCGGACAGCTCTGGGGCCAACGTCCTGACTTTC

J: TRBJ1-3
D: -
V: TRBV19
size: few
CDR3: CASSIWGSGNTIYF
DNA: TGTGCCAGTAGTATATGGGGCTCCGGAAACACCATATATTTT

J: TRBJ1-5
D: TRBD1
V: TRBV28
size: -
CDR3: CASSLGQMLNQPQHF
DNA: TGTGCCAGCAGTTTGGGACAGATGCTCAATCAGCCCCAGCATTTT

J: TRBJ2-3
D: TRBD2
V: TRBV9
size: -
CDR3: CASSLGLAGRRTDTQYF
DNA: TGTGCCAGCAGCTTGGGACTAGCGGGACGCCGCACAGATACGCAGTATTTT